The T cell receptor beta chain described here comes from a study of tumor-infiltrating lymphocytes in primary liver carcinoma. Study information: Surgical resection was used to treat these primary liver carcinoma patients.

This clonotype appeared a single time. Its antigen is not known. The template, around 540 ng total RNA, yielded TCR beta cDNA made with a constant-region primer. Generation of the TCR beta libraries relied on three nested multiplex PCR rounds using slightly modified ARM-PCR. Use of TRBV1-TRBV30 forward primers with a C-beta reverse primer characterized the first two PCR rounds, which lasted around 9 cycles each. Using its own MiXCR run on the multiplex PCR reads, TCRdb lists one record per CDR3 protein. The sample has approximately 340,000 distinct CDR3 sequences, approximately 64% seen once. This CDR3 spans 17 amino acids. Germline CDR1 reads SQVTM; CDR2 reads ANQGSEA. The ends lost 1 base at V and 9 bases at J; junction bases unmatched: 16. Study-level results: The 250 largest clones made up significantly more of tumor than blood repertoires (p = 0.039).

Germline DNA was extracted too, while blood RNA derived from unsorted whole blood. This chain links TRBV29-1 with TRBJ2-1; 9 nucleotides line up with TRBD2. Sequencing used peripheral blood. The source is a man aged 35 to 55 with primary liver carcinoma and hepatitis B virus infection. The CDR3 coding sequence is TGCAGCGTTGAAGCCCTCGGTGGACTAGCGCGAGTGACTGAGCAGTTCTTC. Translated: CSVEALGGLARVTEQFF.